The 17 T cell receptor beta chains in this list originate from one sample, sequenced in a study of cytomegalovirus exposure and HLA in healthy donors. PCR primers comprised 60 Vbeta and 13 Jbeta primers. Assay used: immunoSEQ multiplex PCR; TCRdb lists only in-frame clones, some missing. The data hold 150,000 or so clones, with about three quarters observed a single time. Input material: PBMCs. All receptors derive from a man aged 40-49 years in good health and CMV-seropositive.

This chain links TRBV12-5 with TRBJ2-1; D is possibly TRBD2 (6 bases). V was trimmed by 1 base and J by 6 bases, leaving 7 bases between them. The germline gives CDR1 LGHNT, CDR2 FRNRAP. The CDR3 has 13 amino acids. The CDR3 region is CASGLGGLNEQFF. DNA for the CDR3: TGTGCTAGTGGTTTGGGGGGACTCAATGAGCAGTTCTTC.

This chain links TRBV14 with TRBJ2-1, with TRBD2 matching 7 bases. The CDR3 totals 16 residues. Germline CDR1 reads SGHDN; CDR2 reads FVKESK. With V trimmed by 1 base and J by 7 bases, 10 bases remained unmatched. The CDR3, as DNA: TGTGCCAGCAGCCAAGTTATGGGAGGGCCATATAATGAGCAGTTCTTC. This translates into CASSQVMGGPYNEQFF.

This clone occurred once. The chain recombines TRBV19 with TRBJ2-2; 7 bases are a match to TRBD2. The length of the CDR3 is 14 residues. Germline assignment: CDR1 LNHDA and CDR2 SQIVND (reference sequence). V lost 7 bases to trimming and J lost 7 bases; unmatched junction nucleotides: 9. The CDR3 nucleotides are TGTGCCAGTAAGGTCCGGGAGGCCAGCGGGGAGCTGTTTTTT. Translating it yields CASKVREASGELFF.

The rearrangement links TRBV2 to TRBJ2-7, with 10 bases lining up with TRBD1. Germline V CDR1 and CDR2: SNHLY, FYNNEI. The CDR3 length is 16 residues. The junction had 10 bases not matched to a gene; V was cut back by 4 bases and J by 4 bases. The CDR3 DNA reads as TGTGCCAGCAGTGCCCCGGGACAGGGGTATGGGTACGAGCAGTACTTC. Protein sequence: CASSAPGQGYGYEQYF.

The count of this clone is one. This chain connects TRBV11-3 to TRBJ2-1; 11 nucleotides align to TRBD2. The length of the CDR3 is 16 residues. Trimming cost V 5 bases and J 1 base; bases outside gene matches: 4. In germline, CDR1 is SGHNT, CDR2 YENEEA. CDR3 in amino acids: CASSPGLAESYNEQFF. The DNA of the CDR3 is TGTGCCAGCAGCCCGGGACTAGCGGAATCCTACAATGAGCAGTTCTTC.

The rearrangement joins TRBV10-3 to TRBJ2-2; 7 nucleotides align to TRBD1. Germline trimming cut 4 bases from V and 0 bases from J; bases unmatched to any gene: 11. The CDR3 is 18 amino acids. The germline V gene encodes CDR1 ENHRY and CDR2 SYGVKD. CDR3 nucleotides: TGTGCCATCAGTGCCCCAACGGGACAGAACGCGAACACCGGGGAGCTGTTTTTT. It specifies CAISAPTGQNANTGELFF.

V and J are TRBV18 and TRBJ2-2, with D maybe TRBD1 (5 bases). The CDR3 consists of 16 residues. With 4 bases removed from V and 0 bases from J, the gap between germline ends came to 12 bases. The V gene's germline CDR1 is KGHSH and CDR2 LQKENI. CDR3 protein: CASSLSATANTGELFF. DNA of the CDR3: TGTGCCAGCTCACTCTCCGCGACAGCGAACACCGGGGAGCTGTTTTTT.

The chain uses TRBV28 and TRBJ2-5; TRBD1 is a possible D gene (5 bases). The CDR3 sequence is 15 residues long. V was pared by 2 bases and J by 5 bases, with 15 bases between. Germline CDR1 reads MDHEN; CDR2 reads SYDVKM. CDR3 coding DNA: TGTGCCAGCAGTTTAGCAATGGGCAGGGTGGAGACCCAGTACTTC. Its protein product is CASSLAMGRVETQYF.

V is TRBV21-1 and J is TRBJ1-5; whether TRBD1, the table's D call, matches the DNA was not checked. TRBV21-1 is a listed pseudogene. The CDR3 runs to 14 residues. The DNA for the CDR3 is TGTGCCAGCACCCCGAAGTGCCCGCGCACAGCCCAGCATTTT. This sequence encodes CASTPKCPRTAQHF.

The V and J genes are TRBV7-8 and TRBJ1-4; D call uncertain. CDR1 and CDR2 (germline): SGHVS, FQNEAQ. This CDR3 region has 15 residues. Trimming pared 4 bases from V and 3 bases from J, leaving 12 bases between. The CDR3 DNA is TGTGCCAGCAGCTACTACCCAGACTCTAATGAAAAACTGTTTTTT. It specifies CASSYYPDSNEKLFF. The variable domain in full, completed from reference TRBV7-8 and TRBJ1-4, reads GAGVSQSPRYKVAKRGQDVALRCDPISGHVSLFWYQQALGQGPEFLTYFQNEAQLDKSGLPSDRFFAERPEGSVSTLKIQRTQQEDSAVYLCASSYYPDSNEKLFFGSGTQLSVL.

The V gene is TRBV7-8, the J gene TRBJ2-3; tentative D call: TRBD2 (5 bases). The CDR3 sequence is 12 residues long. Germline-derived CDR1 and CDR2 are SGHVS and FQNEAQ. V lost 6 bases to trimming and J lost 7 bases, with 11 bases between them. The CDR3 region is CASREVGNTQYF. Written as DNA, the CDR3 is TGTGCCAGCAGGGAGGTGGGGAATACGCAGTATTTT.

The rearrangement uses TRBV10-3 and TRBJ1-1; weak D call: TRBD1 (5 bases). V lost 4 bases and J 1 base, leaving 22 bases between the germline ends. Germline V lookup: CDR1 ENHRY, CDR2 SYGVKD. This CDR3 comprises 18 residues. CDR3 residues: CAISGSLRQGMGNTEAFF. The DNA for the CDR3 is TGTGCCATCAGTGGATCCCTGAGGCAGGGAATGGGGAACACTGAAGCTTTCTTT.

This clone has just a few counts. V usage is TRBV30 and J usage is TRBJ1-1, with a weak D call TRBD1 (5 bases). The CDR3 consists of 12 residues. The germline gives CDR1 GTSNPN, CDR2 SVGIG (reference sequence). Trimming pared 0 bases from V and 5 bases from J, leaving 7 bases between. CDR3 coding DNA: TGTGCCTGGAGTGTACAGGAAACTGAAGCTTTCTTT. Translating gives CAWSVQETEAFF.

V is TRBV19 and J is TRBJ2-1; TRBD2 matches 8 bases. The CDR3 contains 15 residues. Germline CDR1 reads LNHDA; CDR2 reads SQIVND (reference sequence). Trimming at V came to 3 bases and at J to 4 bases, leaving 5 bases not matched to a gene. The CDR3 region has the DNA TGTGCCAGTAGTATTACTAGCGGCCTGTACAATGAGCAGTTCTTC. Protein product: CASSITSGLYNEQFF.

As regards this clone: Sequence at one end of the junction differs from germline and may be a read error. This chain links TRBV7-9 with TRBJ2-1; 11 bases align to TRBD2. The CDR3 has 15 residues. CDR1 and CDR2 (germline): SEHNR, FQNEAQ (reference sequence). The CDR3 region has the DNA TGTTCCAGCAGCTTAGTACTAGCGGGAGAACTCGAGCAGTTCTTC. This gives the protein CSSSLVLAGELEQFF.

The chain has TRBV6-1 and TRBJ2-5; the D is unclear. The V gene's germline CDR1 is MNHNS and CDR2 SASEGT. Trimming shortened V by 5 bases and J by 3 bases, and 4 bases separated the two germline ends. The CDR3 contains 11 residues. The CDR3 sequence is CASSQKETQYF. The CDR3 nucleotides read TGTGCCAGCAGTCAAAAAGAGACCCAGTACTTC.

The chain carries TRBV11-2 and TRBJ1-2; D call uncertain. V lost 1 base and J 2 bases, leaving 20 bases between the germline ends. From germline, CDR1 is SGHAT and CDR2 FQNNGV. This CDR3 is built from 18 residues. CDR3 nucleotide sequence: TGTGCCAGCAGCTTAGTCATTGAGAGTCTTCGGGGAAACTATGGCTACACCTTC. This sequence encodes CASSLVIESLRGNYGYTF.